The 8 T cell receptor beta chains reported below all come from one sample, sequenced in a study of cytomegalovirus exposure and HLA in healthy donors (dated by TCRdb to 2015 to 2018). Library creation used the immunoSEQ multiplex PCR assay. The multiplex PCR relied on a mix of 60 forward primers for TCR Vbeta segments and 13 reverse primers for TCR Jbeta segments. TCRdb stores this immuneACCESS table with in-frame sequences only. Part of the clones is absent; in the studies checked, under half of the shortfall reflects unresolved V genes, and no reason is known for the rest. Counted in this sample were some 100,000 clones; 70% to 80% of them appeared once. The leading ten clones occupy around 3.5% of the sample. Material: PBMCs. These receptors were taken from a male donor in good health and CMV-seropositive.

The chain is built from TRBV5-1 and TRBJ1-2, with TRBD1 matching 8 bases. The CDR3 consists of 14 residues. Germline assignment: CDR1 SGHRS and CDR2 YFSETQ. Germline trimming cut 0 bases from V and 8 bases from J; bases unmatched to any gene: 6. Here the CDR3 reads CASSLGQGARGYTF. The CDR3 DNA follows: TGCGCCAGCAGCTTGGGGCAGGGGGCGCGCGGCTACACCTTC.

The sample holds a few counts of this clone. This sequence joins TRBV2 and TRBJ1-4; no clear D gene. The CDR3 runs to 16 residues. Germline V gene data show CDR1 as SNHLY and CDR2 as FYNNEI. The V end was cut by 6 bases, the J end by 7 bases, with 21 bases between. The CDR3 DNA is TGTGCCAGCAGCCCCCGGGAAGGGCTTAGGAGTGAAAAACTGTTTTTT. Its protein is CASSPREGLRSEKLFF.

CDR3 coding DNA: TGTGCCAGCAGCCCGACAGACTATAATTCACCCCTCCACTTT. Its protein product is CASSPTDYNSPLHF. The rearrangement links TRBV7-6 to TRBJ1-6; weak D call: TRBD1 (5 bases). Germline CDR1 SGHVS, CDR2 FNYEAQ. The V end lost 5 bases, the J end lost 3 bases, and 8 bases lay between the germline ends. The CDR3 is 14 amino acids.

The rearrangement joins TRBV19 to TRBJ1-1, with TRBD1 matching 10 bases. Germline CDR1 LNHDA, CDR2 SQIVND (reference sequence). With V trimmed by 6 bases and J by 3 bases, 1 base remained unmatched. The CDR3 is made up of 13 amino acids. CDR3 region: CASRDRGDTEAFF. In nucleotides, the CDR3 is TGTGCCAGTAGGGACAGGGGGGACACTGAAGCTTTCTTT.

This rearrangement joins TRBV30 to TRBJ1-5, with no clear D. In germline, CDR1 is GTSNPN, CDR2 SVGIG (reference sequence). The ends were cut back, 0 bases at V and 5 bases at J, with 8 bases in the middle. The CDR3 covers 13 residues. CDR3 in DNA: TGTGCCTGGAGTGTGGAGGGCCATCAGCCCCAGCATTTT. It yields the protein CAWSVEGHQPQHF.

The rearrangement joins TRBV30 to TRBJ1-2; possibly TRBD1 for D (5 bases). V was trimmed by 4 bases and J by 6 bases, leaving 18 bases between them. The CDR3 extends over 14 amino acids. Germline lookup yields CDR1 GTSNPN and CDR2 SVGIG (reference sequence). The CDR3 here is CAWISGPGGNGYTF. The CDR3 DNA reads TGTGCCTGGATCAGTGGTCCGGGGGGTAATGGCTACACCTTC.

This rearrangement joins TRBV19 to TRBJ2-3; D ambiguous. Trimming pared 5 bases from V and 7 bases from J, leaving 13 bases between. This CDR3 comprises 13 residues. CDR1 and CDR2 from the germline V gene are LNHDA and SQIVND (reference sequence). CDR3 sequence (DNA): TGTGCCAGTAGTTCTTTACAGCTAAATACGCAGTATTTT. Amino acids: CASSSLQLNTQYF.

The chain carries TRBV6-6 and TRBJ1-5, with TRBD1 matching over 8 bases. The CDR3 is 15 residues long. Germline values: CDR1 MNHNY, CDR2 SVGAGI (reference sequence). V was pared by 5 bases and J by 4 bases, with 7 bases of the junction left unmatched. CDR3 coding DNA: TGTGCCAGCAGTACCTACAGGGGGTGGAATCAGCCCCAGCATTTT. This encodes CASSTYRGWNQPQHF.